This TCR beta chain was sequenced for a study of blood T cell repertoires in COVID-19. Measured with immunoSEQ multiplex PCR; TCRdb has only the in-frame clones, and not every one. The table shows around 150,000 clones, with roughly 90% occurring only once. The CDR3 length is 14 residues. The V and J ends lost 5 bases and 2 bases respectively, with 11 bases between them. Germline V gene lookup returns CDR1 SGHAT and CDR2 FQNNGV. The genes are TRBV11-2 and TRBJ2-3; TRBD1 might be the D (5 bases). Sequenced input: PBMCs or T cells enriched from blood (not recorded which). The TCR comes from a woman in her 50s who had recovered from COVID-19. DNA of the CDR3: TGTGCCAGCAGCCCTCAGGGTTACACAGATACGCAGTATTTT. It is translated as CASSPQGYTDTQYF.